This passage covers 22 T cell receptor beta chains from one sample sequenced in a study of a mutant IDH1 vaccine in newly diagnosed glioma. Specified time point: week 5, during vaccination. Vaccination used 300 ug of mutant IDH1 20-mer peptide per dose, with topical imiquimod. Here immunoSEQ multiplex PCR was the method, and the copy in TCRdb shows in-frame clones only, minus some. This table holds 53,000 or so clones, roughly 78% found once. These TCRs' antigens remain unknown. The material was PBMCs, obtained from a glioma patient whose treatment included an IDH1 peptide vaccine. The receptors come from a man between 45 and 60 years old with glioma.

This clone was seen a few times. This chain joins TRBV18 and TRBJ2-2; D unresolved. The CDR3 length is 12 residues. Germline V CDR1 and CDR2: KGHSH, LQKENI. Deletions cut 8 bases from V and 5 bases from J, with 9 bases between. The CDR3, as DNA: TGTGCCAGCACGAAGGAAACCGGGGAGCTGTTTTTT. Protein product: CASTKETGELFF.

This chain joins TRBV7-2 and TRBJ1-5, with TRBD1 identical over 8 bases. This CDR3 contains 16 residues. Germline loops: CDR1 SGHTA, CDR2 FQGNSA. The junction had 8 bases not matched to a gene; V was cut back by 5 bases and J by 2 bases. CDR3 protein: CASSTRTGSGNQPQHF. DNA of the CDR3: TGTGCCAGCAGCACCCGGACAGGGTCCGGCAATCAGCCCCAGCATTTT.

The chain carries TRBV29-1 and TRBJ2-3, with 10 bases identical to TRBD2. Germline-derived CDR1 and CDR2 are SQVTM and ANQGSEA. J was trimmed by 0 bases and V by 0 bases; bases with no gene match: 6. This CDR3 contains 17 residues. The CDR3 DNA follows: TGCAGCGTTGAAGATTGGCTAGCGGGGGCTAGCACAGATACGCAGTATTTT. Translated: CSVEDWLAGASTDTQYF.

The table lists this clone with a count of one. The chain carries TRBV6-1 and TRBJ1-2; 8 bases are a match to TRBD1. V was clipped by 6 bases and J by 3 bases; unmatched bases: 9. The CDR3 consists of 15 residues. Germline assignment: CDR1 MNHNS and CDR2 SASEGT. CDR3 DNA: TGTGCCAGCAGGCCCGACAGGGGTCAATACTATGGCTACACCTTC. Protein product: CASRPDRGQYYGYTF.

Here the CDR3 DNA reads TGTGCCACCAGCAGAGATGGCAGGGGTAGGATATATGGCTACACCTTC. Its translation: CATSRDGRGRIYGYTF. The chain has TRBV15 and TRBJ1-2; a weak D match, TRBD1 (6 bases). This CDR3 comprises 16 residues. The germline V gene encodes CDR1 LNHNV and CDR2 YYDKDF (reference sequence). Trimming cost V 0 bases and J 5 bases, with 16 bases left between them. Filled out from reference TRBV15 and TRBJ1-2, the complete variable domain reads DAMVIQNPRYQVTQFGKPVTLSCSQTLNHNVMYWYQQKSSQAPKLLFHYYDKDFNNEADTPDNFQSRRPNTSFCFLDIRSPGLGDTAMYLCATSRDGRGRIYGYTFGSGTRLTVV.

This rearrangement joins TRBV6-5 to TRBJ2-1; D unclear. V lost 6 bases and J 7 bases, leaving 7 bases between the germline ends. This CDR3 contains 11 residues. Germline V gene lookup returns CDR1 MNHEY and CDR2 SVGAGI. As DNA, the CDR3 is TGTGCCAGCAGAGCAGAAAATGAGCAGTTCTTC. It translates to CASRAENEQFF.

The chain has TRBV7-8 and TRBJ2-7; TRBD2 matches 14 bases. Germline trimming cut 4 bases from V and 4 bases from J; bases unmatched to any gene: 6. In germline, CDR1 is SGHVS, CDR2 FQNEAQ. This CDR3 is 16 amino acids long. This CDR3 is CASSSRLAGGLYEQYF. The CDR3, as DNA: TGTGCCAGCAGCTCCAGACTAGCGGGGGGGCTGTACGAGCAGTACTTC. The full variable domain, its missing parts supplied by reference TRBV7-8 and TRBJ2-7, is GAGVSQSPRYKVAKRGQDVALRCDPISGHVSLFWYQQALGQGPEFLTYFQNEAQLDKSGLPSDRFFAERPEGSVSTLKIQRTQQEDSAVYLCASSSRLAGGLYEQYFGPGTRLTVT.

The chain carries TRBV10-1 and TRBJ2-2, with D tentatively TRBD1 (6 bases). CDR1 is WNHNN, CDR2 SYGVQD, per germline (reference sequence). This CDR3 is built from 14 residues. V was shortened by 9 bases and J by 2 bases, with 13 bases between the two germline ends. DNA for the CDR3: TGCGCCAGTTTTCAGGGGATAAACACCGGGGAGCTGTTTTTT. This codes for CASFQGINTGELFF.

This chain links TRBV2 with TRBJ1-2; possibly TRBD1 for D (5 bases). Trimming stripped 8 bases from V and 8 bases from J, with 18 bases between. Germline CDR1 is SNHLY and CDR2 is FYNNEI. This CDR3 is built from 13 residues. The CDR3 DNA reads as TGTGCCAGCGTTGATCCGGGGGTCGAAGGCTACACCTTC. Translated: CASVDPGVEGYTF.

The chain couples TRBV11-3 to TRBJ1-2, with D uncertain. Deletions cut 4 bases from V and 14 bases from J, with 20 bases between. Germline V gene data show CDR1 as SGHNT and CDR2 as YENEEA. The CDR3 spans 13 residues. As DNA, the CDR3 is TGTGCCAGCAGCTCAACCCTATATGGGGTTCGGACCTTC. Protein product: CASSSTLYGVRTF.

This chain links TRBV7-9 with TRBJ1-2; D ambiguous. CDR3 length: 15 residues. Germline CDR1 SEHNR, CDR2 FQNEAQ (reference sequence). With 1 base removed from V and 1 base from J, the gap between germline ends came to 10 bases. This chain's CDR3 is CASSLVEEFNYGYTF. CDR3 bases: TGTGCCAGCAGCTTAGTGGAGGAGTTTAACTATGGCTACACCTTC.

The CDR3 is CASSELAGLQPQHF. Written as DNA, the CDR3 is TGTGCCAGCAGTGAATTGGCAGGGCTCCAGCCCCAGCATTTT. The chain is built from TRBV6-1 and TRBJ1-5; D is perhaps TRBD1 (5 bases). Germline-derived CDR1 and CDR2 are MNHNS and SASEGT. The V end lost 2 bases, the J end lost 7 bases, and 12 bases lay between the germline ends. CDR3 length equals 14 residues.

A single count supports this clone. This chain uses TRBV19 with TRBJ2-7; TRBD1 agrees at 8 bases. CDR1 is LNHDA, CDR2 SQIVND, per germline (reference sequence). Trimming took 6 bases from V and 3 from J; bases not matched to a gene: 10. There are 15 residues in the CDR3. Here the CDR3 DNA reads TGTGCCAGTAGAGAGACAGGGGCCCCGCACTACGAGCAGTACTTC. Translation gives CASRETGAPHYEQYF.

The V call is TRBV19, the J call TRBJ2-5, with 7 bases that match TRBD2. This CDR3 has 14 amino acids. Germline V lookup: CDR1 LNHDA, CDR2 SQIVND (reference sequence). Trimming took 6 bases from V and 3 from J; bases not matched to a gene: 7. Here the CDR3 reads CASSSWGGEETQYF. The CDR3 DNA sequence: TGTGCCAGTAGCTCGTGGGGGGGAGAAGAGACCCAGTACTTC. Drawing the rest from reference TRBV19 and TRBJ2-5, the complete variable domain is DGGITQSPKYLFRKEGQNVTLSCEQNLNHDAMYWYRQDPGQGLRLIYYSQIVNDFQKGDIAEGYSVSREKKESFPLTVTSAQKNPTAFYLCASSSWGGEETQYFGPGTRLLVL.

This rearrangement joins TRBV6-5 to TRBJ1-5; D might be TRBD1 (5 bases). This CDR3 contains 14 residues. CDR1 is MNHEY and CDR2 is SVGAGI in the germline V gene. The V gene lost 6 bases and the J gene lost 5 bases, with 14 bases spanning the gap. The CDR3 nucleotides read TGTGCCAGCAGGCCGCGGGGAGGGGATCAGCCCCAGCATTTT. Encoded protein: CASRPRGGDQPQHF.

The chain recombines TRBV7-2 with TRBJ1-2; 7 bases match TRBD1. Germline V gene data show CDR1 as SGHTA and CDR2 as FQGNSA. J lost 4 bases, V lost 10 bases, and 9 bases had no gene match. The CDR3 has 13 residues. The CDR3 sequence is CATAAGQSYGYTF. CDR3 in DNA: TGTGCCACGGCGGCGGGACAGAGCTATGGCTACACCTTC.

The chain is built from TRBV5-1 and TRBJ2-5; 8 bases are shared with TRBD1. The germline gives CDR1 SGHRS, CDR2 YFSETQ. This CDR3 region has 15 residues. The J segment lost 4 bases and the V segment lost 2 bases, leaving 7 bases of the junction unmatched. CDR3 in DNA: TGCGCCAGCAGCTTCCGACAGGGGCCTGGAGAGACCCAGTACTTC. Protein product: CASSFRQGPGETQYF.

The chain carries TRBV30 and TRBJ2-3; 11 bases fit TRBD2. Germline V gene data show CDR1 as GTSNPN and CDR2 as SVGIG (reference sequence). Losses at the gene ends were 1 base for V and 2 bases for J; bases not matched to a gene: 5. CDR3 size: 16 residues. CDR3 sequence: CAWSDPTSGATDTQYF. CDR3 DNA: TGTGCCTGGAGTGATCCGACTAGCGGGGCCACAGATACGCAGTATTTT.

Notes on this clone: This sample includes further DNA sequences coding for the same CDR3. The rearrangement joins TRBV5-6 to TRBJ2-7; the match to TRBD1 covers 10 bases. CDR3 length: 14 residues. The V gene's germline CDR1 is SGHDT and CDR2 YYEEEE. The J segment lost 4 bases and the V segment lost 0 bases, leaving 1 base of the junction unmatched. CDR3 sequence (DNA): TGTGCCAGCAGCTTGGGACAGGGGGCGTACGAGCAGTACTTC. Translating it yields CASSLGQGAYEQYF.

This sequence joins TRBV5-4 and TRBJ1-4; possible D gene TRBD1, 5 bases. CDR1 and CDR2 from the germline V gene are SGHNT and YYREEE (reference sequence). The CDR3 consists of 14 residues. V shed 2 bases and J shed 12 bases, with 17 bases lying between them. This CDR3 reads CASSFRGPKQQLFF. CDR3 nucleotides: TGTGCCAGCAGCTTCCGGGGCCCGAAACAACAACTGTTTTTT.

As DNA, the CDR3 is TGTGCCAGCAGCTTAGGCGGGACAGGGCTGAATACGCAGTATTTT. Translating gives CASSLGGTGLNTQYF. This sequence joins TRBV13 and TRBJ2-3; TRBD1 matches 9 bases. Germline CDR1 and CDR2: PRHDT and FYEKMQ (reference sequence). The CDR3 length is 15 residues. J was trimmed by 7 bases and V by 0 bases; bases with no gene match: 5.

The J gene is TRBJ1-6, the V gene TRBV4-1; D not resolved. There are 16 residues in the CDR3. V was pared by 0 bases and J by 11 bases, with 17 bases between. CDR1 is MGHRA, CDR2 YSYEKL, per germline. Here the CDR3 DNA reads TGCGCCAGCAGCCAAGATAATCGGCAGCTATATCCACCCCTCCACTTT. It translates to CASSQDNRQLYPPLHF.